The T cell receptor beta chain described here comes from a study of siplizumab effects on memory and regulatory T cells. With respect to this clone: No antigen is known for it.

Study-level points and caveats: Suppression by proliferating Tregs derived from siplizumab cultures was not verified. It was not possible to assign a naive or memory phenotype to roughly 80-96% of proliferating CD4+ or CD8+ clones.

V gave up 4 bases and J gave up 5 bases, with 11 bases separating them. CDR1 and CDR2 (germline): MGHRA, YSYEKL. This CDR3 region has 13 residues. Here immunoSEQ multiplex PCR was the method, and the copy in TCRdb shows in-frame clones only, minus some. The sample lists roughly 82,000 clones; roughly 89% were seen once. What was sequenced was Tregs sorted from blood. This clonotype was sampled from a human donor in good health. This sequence joins TRBV4-1 and TRBJ2-5; maybe TRBD2 (5 bases). For the CDR3, the DNA is TGCGCCAGCAGCCTTCGGGGATGGGAGACCCAGTACTTC. This encodes CASSLRGWETQYF.